Described below is a single T cell receptor (beta chain) sequence and its context. Its specificity is not known. The entry originates in a study of CD4 T cells in relation to SARS-CoV-2 and coronaviruses. Study-level results: Pre-pandemic and post-infection samples never came from the same donor. No crossreactivity against non-spike viral proteins was tested here.

Only in-frame clones appear in the TCRdb table, and some are missing; sequencing was by immunoSEQ multiplex PCR. The sample has about 29,000 clones, 78% seen once. Per the germline V gene, CDR1 is MNHNS and CDR2 is SASEGT. V was trimmed by 3 bases and J by 3 bases, leaving 15 bases between them. The CDR3 spans 16 residues. Before the COVID-19 pandemic, during about 2011-2019, CD4+ T cells were taken from unexposed donors. The cells were cultured for 10 days before CD4+ T cells were isolated. The specimen sequenced was CD4+ T cells from PBMCs, cultured in vitro. The chain carries TRBV6-1 and TRBJ1-3; D not resolved. The clonotype was recovered from a human donor in good health. This CDR3 reads CASSDETRGGGNTIYF. CDR3 nucleotide sequence: TGTGCCAGCAGTGACGAAACGAGAGGAGGTGGAAACACCATATATTTT.